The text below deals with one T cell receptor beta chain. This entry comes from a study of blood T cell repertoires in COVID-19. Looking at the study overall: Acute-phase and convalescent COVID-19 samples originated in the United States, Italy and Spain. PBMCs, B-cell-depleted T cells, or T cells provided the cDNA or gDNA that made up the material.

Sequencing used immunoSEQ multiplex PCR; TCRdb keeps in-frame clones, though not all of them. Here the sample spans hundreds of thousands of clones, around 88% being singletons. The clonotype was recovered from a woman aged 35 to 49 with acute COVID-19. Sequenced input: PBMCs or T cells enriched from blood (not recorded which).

DNA of the CDR3: TGTGCCAGCAGTGATGCAGGGGGCCACACTGAAGCTTTCTTT. Translating gives CASSDAGGHTEAFF. The genes are TRBV25-1 and TRBJ1-1; 8 positions agree with TRBD1. Germline V CDR1 and CDR2: MGHDK, SYGVNS. This CDR3 contains 14 residues. V gave up 3 bases and J gave up 3 bases; unmatched junction bases: 3.